The 5 T cell receptor beta chains listed next were all sequenced from one sample in a study of OX40 agonist ivuxolimab in advanced cancers. Measured with immunoSEQ multiplex PCR; TCRdb has only the in-frame clones, and not every one. The sample contains tens of thousands of clones, about 91% of which appear only once. Specimen: CD4+ or CD8+ T cells sorted from blood, collected in a trial of the OX40 agonist ivuxolimab. All receptors derive from an adult with an advanced solid tumor such as melanoma, head and neck, liver or kidney cancer.

This rearrangement joins TRBV18 to TRBJ1-4; TRBD1 agrees at 8 bases. The junction had 4 bases not matched to a gene; V was cut back by 2 bases and J by 8 bases. The germline CDR1 and CDR2 sequences are KGHSH and LQKENI. The CDR3 is 14 amino acids. This CDR3 is CASSPGQGREKLFF. For the CDR3, the DNA is TGTGCCAGCTCACCAGGACAGGGCCGCGAAAAACTGTTTTTT.

The V call is TRBV6-5, the J call TRBJ2-7; 7 bases align to TRBD1. After removal of 8 bases from V and 2 bases from J, the junction contained 3 bases not matched to a gene. CDR1 and CDR2 from the germline V gene are MNHEY and SVGAGI. The CDR3 is 12 amino acids. For the CDR3, the DNA is TGTGCCAGCGAAGGGACAGCCTACGAGCAGTACTTC. Its translation: CASEGTAYEQYF.

This rearrangement joins TRBV6-1 to TRBJ2-7; D could derive from TRBD1 or TRBD2 (5 bases each). Trimming took 3 bases from V and 3 from J, leaving 18 bases between them. In germline, CDR1 is MNHNS, CDR2 SASEGT. The CDR3 extends over 16 amino acids. CDR3 sequence (DNA): TGTGCCAGCAGTGAGGTCGAGGTTTCGAGGGGCTACGAGCAGTACTTC. Protein sequence: CASSEVEVSRGYEQYF.

The V and J genes are TRBV27 and TRBJ1-2; D is possibly TRBD1 (5 bases). Per germline, CDR1 MNHEY and CDR2 SMNVEV (reference sequence). The CDR3 sequence is 16 residues long. V dropped 2 bases and J dropped 4 bases, with 17 bases sitting between them. In nucleotides, the CDR3 is TGTGCCAGCAGTTTAACTAAACCGGACATCCCCTATGGCTACACCTTC. Translation gives CASSLTKPDIPYGYTF.

The chain carries TRBV7-2 and TRBJ1-1; D possibly corresponds to TRBD1 (5 bases). Looked up from germline, CDR1 is SGHTA and CDR2 is FQGNSA. The CDR3 loop spans 17 amino acids. Deletions cut 4 bases from V and 6 bases from J, with 24 bases between. DNA for the CDR3: TGTGCCAGCAGCTCGGGATTCTGGGACTCCAGTAGCGCTGAAGCTTTCTTT. Its protein product is CASSSGFWDSSSAEAFF.